What follows are 22 T cell receptor beta chains derived from one specimen sequenced in a study of T-cell reconstitution after alpha-beta-depleted transplantation in children. Researchers prepared the TCRbeta library using unique molecular identifiers, the study reports. Via MiXCR, TCRdb re-called the PCR reads, giving one row per CDR3 protein. The table shows about 610,000 distinct CDR3 sequences, with roughly a tenth occurring only once. The sequenced sample was PBMCs from the stem cell graft donor, obtained from the stem cell graft. The receptors were sampled from a human donor who donated a stem cell graft to a child with acute myeloid leukemia.

The chain couples TRBV7-2 to TRBJ2-7; D remains unclear. The CDR3 covers 13 residues. The V gene's germline CDR1 is SGHTA and CDR2 FQGNSA. Trimming removed 4 bases at V and 3 bases at J, with 10 bases between. CDR3 sequence (DNA): TGTGCCAGCAGCTCGATAGACGGCTACGAGCAGTACTTC. Translation: CASSSIDGYEQYF.

This clonotype was observed at least ten times. This chain uses TRBV20-1 with TRBJ2-3; D tentatively fits TRBD1 or TRBD2 (5 bases each). This CDR3 spans 14 amino acids. Germline CDR1 is DFQATT and CDR2 is SNEGSKA (reference sequence). V was trimmed by 3 bases and J by 5 bases, leaving 15 bases between them. CDR3 amino acids: CSASPRRGVDTQYF. The CDR3 DNA reads as TGCAGTGCTAGTCCCCGTAGGGGAGTAGATACGCAGTATTTT.

A remark on this clonotype: One end of the junction does not line up with germline, which may come from a read error. J is TRBJ2-1 and V is TRBV3-1; unclear D gene. Germline V lookup: CDR1 LGHDT, CDR2 YNNKEL (reference sequence). The CDR3 runs 18 residues. The CDR3 loop reads CTSCLYRRGWDVYNEQFF. The DNA for the CDR3 is TGTACCAGCTGTTTATATCGCCGTGGGTGGGATGTCTACAATGAGCAGTTCTTC.

In this sample, this clonotype turned up many times. This rearrangement joins TRBV3-1 to TRBJ2-7, with TRBD2 matching over 8 bases. V lost 6 bases, J lost 3 bases, and 4 bases stayed unmatched. The V gene's germline CDR1 is LGHDT and CDR2 YNNKEL (reference sequence). This CDR3 is built from 13 residues. The CDR3 coding sequence is TGTGCCAGCAGAGGACTAGCTGACTACGAGCAGTACTTC. Translation: CASRGLADYEQYF.

This clonotype was seen repeatedly, ten times or more. This chain links TRBV10-3 with TRBJ2-1, with D perhaps TRBD1 (5 bases). Germline V gene lookup returns CDR1 ENHRY and CDR2 SYGVKD. Trimming left V 9 bases short and J 7 bases short, with 13 bases between. The length of the CDR3 is 12 residues. This CDR3 is CAMSRAGNEQFF. Here the CDR3 DNA reads TGTGCCATGTCAAGGGCAGGGAATGAGCAGTTCTTC.

V is TRBV29-1 and J is TRBJ2-7; weak D call: TRBD1 (6 bases). V shed 7 bases and J shed 0 bases, with 10 bases lying between them. Germline V gene data show CDR1 as SQVTM and CDR2 as ANQGSEA. The CDR3 is 12 amino acids. This CDR3 reads CSAADSSYEQYF. Written as DNA, the CDR3 is TGCAGCGCCGCGGACAGCTCCTACGAGCAGTACTTC.

This clonotype was detected only a few times. The V gene is TRBV27, the J gene TRBJ2-7, with 13 bases that match TRBD2. The CDR3 contains 16 residues. Trimming cost V 4 bases and J 5 bases; bases outside gene matches: 8. The germline V gene encodes CDR1 MNHEY and CDR2 SMNVEV (reference sequence). Here the CDR3 DNA reads TGTGCCAGCAGTTCCCAGACTAGCGGGAGGAGGAACGAGCAGTACTTC. Its protein product is CASSSQTSGRRNEQYF.

In this sample, this clonotype turned up many times. This chain joins TRBV7-2 and TRBJ2-5, with D unclear. Germline lookup yields CDR1 SGHTA and CDR2 FQGNSA. The V end was cut by 3 bases, the J end by 1 base, with 12 bases between. The CDR3 consists of 15 residues. CDR3 sequence: CASSFQRQPQETQYF. The CDR3 nucleotides read TGTGCCAGCAGCTTCCAGAGGCAGCCCCAAGAGACCCAGTACTTC.

This clonotype was found a few times. V gene TRBV2 combines with J gene TRBJ2-1; D unclear. The CDR3 sequence is 13 residues long. The germline V gene has CDR1 SNHLY and CDR2 FYNNEI. V lost 7 bases to trimming and J lost 1 base, with 8 bases between them. For the CDR3, the DNA is TGTGCCAGCAAAAGTCCATCCTACAATGAGCAGTTCTTC. It codes for CASKSPSYNEQFF. Based on the CDR3 plus reference TRBV2 and TRBJ2-1, the full variable domain is EPEVTQTPSHQVTQMGQEVILRCVPISNHLYFYWYRQILGQKVEFLVSFYNNEISEKSEIFDDQFSVERPDGSNFTLKIRSTKLEDSAMYFCASKSPSYNEQFFGPGTRLTVL.

The table lists this clonotype with many counts. The V gene is TRBV7-2, the J gene TRBJ2-7, with 8 bases lining up with TRBD1. Germline values: CDR1 SGHTA, CDR2 FQGNSA. This CDR3 is 14 amino acids long. V shed 11 bases, J shed 6 bases, and the junction held 15 bases outside the gene matches. The CDR3 reads CASAALGRGREQYF. The CDR3 DNA follows: TGTGCCTCAGCTGCCCTGGGCAGGGGGCGCGAGCAGTACTTC. Drawing the rest from reference TRBV7-2 and TRBJ2-7, the complete variable domain is GAGVSQSPSNKVTEKGKDVELRCDPISGHTALYWYRQSLGQGLEFLIYFQGNSAPDKSGLPSDRFSAERTGGSVSTLTIQRTQQEDSAVYLCASAALGRGREQYFGPGTRLTVT.

In its sample, this clonotype was seen many times. The chain couples TRBV28 to TRBJ2-3; perhaps TRBD2 as D (7 bases). In germline, CDR1 is MDHEN, CDR2 SYDVKM. Between the trimmed V and J ends, which lost 8 bases and 0 bases, there was a span of 27 bases. The CDR3 is made up of 19 amino acids. The CDR3 loop is CASPSKRGGGPTSTDTQYF. The DNA for the CDR3 is TGTGCCAGCCCTTCAAAGAGGGGCGGGGGCCCTACCAGCACAGATACGCAGTATTTT.

In this sample, this clonotype turned up a few times. J is TRBJ2-5 and V is TRBV7-2; D call uncertain. Germline V CDR1 and CDR2: SGHTA, FQGNSA. This CDR3 has 16 residues. V shed 5 bases and J shed 0 bases, with 16 bases lying between them. CDR3 nucleotide sequence: TGTGCCAGCAGCCGGAGCCCCGCGGCTCACCAAGAGACCCAGTACTTC. Translating gives CASSRSPAAHQETQYF.

A few counts support this clonotype. The chain has TRBV20-1 and TRBJ2-5, with 8 bases matching TRBD2. Germline lookup yields CDR1 DFQATT and CDR2 SNEGSKA (reference sequence). J was trimmed by 3 bases and V by 6 bases; bases with no gene match: 12. This CDR3 is 15 amino acids long. The CDR3 loop reads CSANTDPAGEETQYF. CDR3 DNA: TGCAGTGCCAATACGGATCCAGCGGGGGAAGAGACCCAGTACTTC.

With regard to this clonotype: Likely a read error: the CDR3 ends without its conserved phenylalanine or tryptophan. The CDR3 loop is CASSFLVRTGTGTEAFV. CDR3 DNA: TGTGCCAGCAGCTTTTTAGTACGTACAGGGACGGGCACTGAAGCTTTCGTT. The rearrangement links TRBV7-2 to TRBJ1-1, with D perhaps matching TRBD1 (6 bases). There are 17 residues in the CDR3. Deletions cut 3 bases from V and 4 bases from J, with 21 bases between. CDR1 SGHTA and CDR2 FQGNSA come from the germline V gene.

This clonotype was observed at least ten times. The V and J genes are TRBV15 and TRBJ2-1; 9 bases are shared with TRBD1. CDR1 and CDR2 from the germline V gene are LNHNV and YYDKDF (reference sequence). With 6 bases clipped from V and 6 bases from J, the junction kept 6 bases outside the gene matches. This CDR3 spans 14 amino acids. The CDR3 protein is CATSGQGKSNEQFF. In DNA form, the CDR3 reads TGTGCCACCAGTGGACAGGGGAAAAGCAATGAGCAGTTCTTC. The full variable domain, in which reference TRBV15 and TRBJ2-1 provide the parts outside the CDR3, is DAMVIQNPRYQVTQFGKPVTLSCSQTLNHNVMYWYQQKSSQAPKLLFHYYDKDFNNEADTPDNFQSRRPNTSFCFLDIRSPGLGDTAMYLCATSGQGKSNEQFFGPGTRLTVL.

This clonotype was counted between two and nine times. J is TRBJ2-1 and V is TRBV7-8; 7 bases match TRBD1. The J segment lost 7 bases and the V segment lost 1 base, leaving 13 bases of the junction unmatched. Germline V gene data show CDR1 as SGHVS and CDR2 as FQNEAQ. The CDR3 is 17 residues long. CDR3 in DNA: TGTGCCAGCAGCTTAGTTCCGCTTTCCGTACAGGGGAATGAGCAGTTCTTC. Its protein is CASSLVPLSVQGNEQFF.

This clonotype was counted at least ten times. The genes are TRBV27 and TRBJ1-2; TRBD1 might be the D (5 bases). The germline V and J ends were trimmed by 6 bases and 1 base, with 9 bases remaining between them. The CDR3 consists of 13 residues. Germline V gene lookup returns CDR1 MNHEY and CDR2 SMNVEV (reference sequence). This chain's CDR3 is CASSRDLNYGYTF. CDR3 DNA sequence: TGTGCCAGCAGCAGGGACCTTAACTATGGCTACACCTTC.

This clonotype was seen many times. The chain has TRBV20-1 and TRBJ2-5; D perhaps matches TRBD2 (5 bases). This CDR3 contains 11 residues. Per the germline V gene, CDR1 is DFQATT and CDR2 is SNEGSKA (reference sequence). The DNA for the CDR3 is TGCAGCGCGGACTTCCAAGAGACCCAGTACTTC. Translation gives CSADFQETQYF.

This clonotype has a handful of counts. The CDR3 DNA sequence: TGCAGCGGACAGGGACCCGGAGAGACCCAGTACTTC. It codes for CSGQGPGETQYF. V gene TRBV29-1 combines with J gene TRBJ2-5; 7 bases match TRBD1. Unmatched junction bases numbered 6, after V lost 7 bases and J lost 4 bases. Per the germline V gene, CDR1 is SQVTM and CDR2 is ANQGSEA. The CDR3 contains 12 residues.

This clonotype occurred a few times. V is TRBV7-2 and J is TRBJ2-7; tentatively, D is TRBD1 (6 bases). Trimming removed 5 bases from V and 4 bases from J, with 15 bases in between. Per the germline V gene, CDR1 is SGHTA and CDR2 is FQGNSA. The length of the CDR3 is 14 residues. Here the CDR3 DNA reads TGTGCCAGCAGCCTCTTTGACAGGTTATACGAGCAGTACTTC. Translating it yields CASSLFDRLYEQYF.

The chain couples TRBV6-1 to TRBJ2-1; 8 nucleotides match TRBD1. After removal of 6 bases from V and 9 bases from J, the junction contained 7 bases not matched to a gene. Germline-derived CDR1 and CDR2 are MNHNS and SASEGT. The CDR3 sequence is 13 residues long. The CDR3 region has the DNA TGTGCCAGCAGACATCAGGGGGCAGGTGAGCAGTTCTTC. Translated, it gives CASRHQGAGEQFF.

Ten or more counts support this clonotype. The chain links TRBV15 to TRBJ2-3; 10 positions match TRBD2. Trimming took 10 bases from V and 4 from J; bases not matched to a gene: 5. Looked up from germline, CDR1 is LNHNV and CDR2 is YYDKDF (reference sequence). The CDR3 has 13 amino acids. This CDR3 reads CASSSGSADTQYF. The CDR3 nucleotides read TGTGCCAGCTCTAGCGGGAGTGCAGATACGCAGTATTTT.